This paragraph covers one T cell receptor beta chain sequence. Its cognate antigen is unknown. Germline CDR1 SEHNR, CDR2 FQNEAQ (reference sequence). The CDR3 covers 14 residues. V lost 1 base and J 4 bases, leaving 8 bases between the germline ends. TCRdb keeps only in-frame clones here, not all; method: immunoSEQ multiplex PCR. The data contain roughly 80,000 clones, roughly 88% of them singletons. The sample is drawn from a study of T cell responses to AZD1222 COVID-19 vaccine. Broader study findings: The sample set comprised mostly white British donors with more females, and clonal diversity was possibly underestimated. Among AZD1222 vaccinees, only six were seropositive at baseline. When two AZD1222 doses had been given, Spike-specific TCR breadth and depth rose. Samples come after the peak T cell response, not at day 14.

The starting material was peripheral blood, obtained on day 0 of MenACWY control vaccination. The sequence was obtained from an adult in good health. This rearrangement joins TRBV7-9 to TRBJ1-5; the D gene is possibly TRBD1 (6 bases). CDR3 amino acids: CASSLGGANQPQHF. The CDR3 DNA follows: TGTGCCAGCAGCTTAGGGGGGGCGAATCAGCCCCAGCATTTT.